This TCR beta chain was captured in a study of vaccination and CD4 T cells after COVID-19. This clonotype showed up just a few times. The antigen remains unidentified. Stated treatment: roughly ten-day PBMC culture with coronavirus spike peptide pools or control peptides (ViraFEST assay). Cultured CD4+ T cell DNA was sequenced using the Oncomine TCR Beta short-read assay. In this case, cultured CD4+ T cells provided the extracted genomic DNA. MiXCR was run by TCRdb on the PCR reads, yielding one entry per CDR3 protein. The sample has 20,000 to 25,000 distinct CDR3 sequences; approximately 40% are singletons. The source was CD4+ T cells from blood, cultured in vitro, collected before SARS-CoV-2 vaccination. The sequence came from a human donor who had recovered from COVID-19.

CDR3 residues: CASSRQGQVAYEQYF. In nucleotides, the CDR3 is TGTGCCAGCAGCCGACAGGGACAGGTTGCCTACGAGCAGTACTTC. The J gene is TRBJ2-7, the V gene TRBV11-3; 8 bases match TRBD1. The CDR3 has 15 amino acids. Germline V lookup: CDR1 SGHNT, CDR2 YENEEA. Trimming removed 5 bases from V and 2 bases from J; junction bases left unmatched: 8. Full variable domain (remainder filled in from reference TRBV11-3 and TRBJ2-7): EAGVVQSPRYKIIEKKQPVAFWCNPISGHNTLYWYLQNLGQGPELLIRYENEEAVDDSQLPKDRFSAERLKGVDSTLKIQPAELGDSAVYLCASSRQGQVAYEQYFGPGTRLTVT.